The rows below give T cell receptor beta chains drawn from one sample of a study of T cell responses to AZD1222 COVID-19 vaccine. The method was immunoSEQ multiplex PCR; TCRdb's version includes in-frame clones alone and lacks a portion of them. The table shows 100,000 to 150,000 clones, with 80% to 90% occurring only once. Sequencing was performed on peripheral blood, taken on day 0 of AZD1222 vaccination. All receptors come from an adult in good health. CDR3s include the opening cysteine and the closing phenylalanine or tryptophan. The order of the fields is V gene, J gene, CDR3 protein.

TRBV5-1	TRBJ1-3	CASKTGAGNTIYF
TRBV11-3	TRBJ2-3	CASSSGGQLPTDTQYF
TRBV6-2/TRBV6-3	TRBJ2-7	CASSFWHSYEQYF
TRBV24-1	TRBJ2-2	CATSDLPPRANTGELFF
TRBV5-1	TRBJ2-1	CASSLGLASDYDEQFF
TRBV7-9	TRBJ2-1	CASSLTRAGGVGEQFF
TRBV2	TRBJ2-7	CASELAGAYEQYF
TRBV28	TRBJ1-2	CASSSTGKANYGYTF
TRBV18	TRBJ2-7	CASSPPLAGSTYEQYF
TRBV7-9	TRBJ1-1	CASSLHLEGTEAFF
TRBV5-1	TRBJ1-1	CASSPLTQVTEAFF
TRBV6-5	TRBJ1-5	CASSSQLNQPQHF
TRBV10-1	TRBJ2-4	CASSEADSLSLKNIQYF
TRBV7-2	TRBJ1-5	CASSPRRSQPQHF
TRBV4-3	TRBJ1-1	CASSQDFPREAFF
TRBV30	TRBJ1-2	CAWSVKGNGYTF
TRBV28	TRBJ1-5	CASRWGGNQPQHF
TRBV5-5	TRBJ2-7	CASSLTPPGTGGAEQYF
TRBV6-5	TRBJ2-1	CASRREGGFVEQFF
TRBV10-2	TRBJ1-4	CASRRGPEKLFF
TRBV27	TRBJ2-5	CASSFLQGGETQYF
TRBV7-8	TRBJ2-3	CASTTTSGGAEDTQYF
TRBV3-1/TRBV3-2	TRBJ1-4	CASSPGQVVEKLFF
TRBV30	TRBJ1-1	CAWSAGHTEAFF
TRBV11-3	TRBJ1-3	CASNRRAGNTIYF
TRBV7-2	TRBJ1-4	CASSLERGLSEKLFF
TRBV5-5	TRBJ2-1	CASSFNFIRTENNEQFF
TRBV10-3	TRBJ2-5	CATRGQGVSETQYF
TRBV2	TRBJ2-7	CASSSGQGWEQYF
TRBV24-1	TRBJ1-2	CATSVGVNYGYTF
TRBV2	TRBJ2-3	CASLPRGGPDTQYF
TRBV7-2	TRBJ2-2	CASSLTGRYTGELFF
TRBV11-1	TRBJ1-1	CASSTSPVNTEAFF
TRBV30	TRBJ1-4	CASGDEKLFF
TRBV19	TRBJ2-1	CASSITGARYEQFF
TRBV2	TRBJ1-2	CASSERGGLYGYTF
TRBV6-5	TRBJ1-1	CASSLVNTEAFF
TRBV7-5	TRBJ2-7	CVRSLRSRTCSYEQYF
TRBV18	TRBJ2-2	CASSPGLGASTGELFF
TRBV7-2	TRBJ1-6	CASGAAGTQNSPLHF